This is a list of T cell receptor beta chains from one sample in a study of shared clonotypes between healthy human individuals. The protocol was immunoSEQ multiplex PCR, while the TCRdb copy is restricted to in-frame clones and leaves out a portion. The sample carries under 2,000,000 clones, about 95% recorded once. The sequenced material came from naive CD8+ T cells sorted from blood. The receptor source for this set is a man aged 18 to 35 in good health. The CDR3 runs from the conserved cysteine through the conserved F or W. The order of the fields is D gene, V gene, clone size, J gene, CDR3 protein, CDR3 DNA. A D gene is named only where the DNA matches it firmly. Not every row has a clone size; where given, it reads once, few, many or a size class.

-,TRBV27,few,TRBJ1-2,CASSSLSTDFYGYTF,TGTGCCAGCAGTTCCTTAAGTACGGACTTCTATGGCTACACCTTC
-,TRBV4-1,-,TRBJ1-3,CASSRDPGENTIYF,TGCGCCAGCAGCCGGGACCCTGGGGAAAACACCATATATTTT
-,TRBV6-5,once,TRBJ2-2,CASSYSRGESTGELFF,TGTGCCAGCAGTTACTCCCGGGGCGAAAGCACCGGGGAGCTGTTTTTT
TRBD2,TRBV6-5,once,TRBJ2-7,CASSYGGLAGAYEQYF,TGTGCCAGCAGTTATGGCGGACTAGCGGGAGCTTACGAGCAGTACTTC
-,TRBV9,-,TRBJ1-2,CASSGRGGTNYGYTF,TGTGCCAGCAGCGGCCGAGGGGGGACTAACTATGGCTACACCTTC
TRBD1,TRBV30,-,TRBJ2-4,CAWSLDRAVSAKNIQYF,TGTGCCTGGAGTCTGGACAGGGCTGTTTCGGCCAAAAACATTCAGTACTTC
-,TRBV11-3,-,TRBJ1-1,CASSLDGYTEAFF,TGTGCCAGCAGCTTAGACGGGTACACTGAAGCTTTCTTT
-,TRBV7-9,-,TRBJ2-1,CASSLVGVQRNEQFF,TGTGCCAGCAGCTTAGTAGGCGTCCAACGGAATGAGCAGTTCTTC
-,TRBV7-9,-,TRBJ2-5,CATAVPGLQETQYF,TGTGCCACCGCTGTCCCGGGACTCCAAGAGACCCAGTACTTC
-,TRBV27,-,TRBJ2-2,CASSLTDPGTGELFF,TGTGCCAGCAGTCTGACAGACCCGGGCACCGGGGAGCTGTTTTTT
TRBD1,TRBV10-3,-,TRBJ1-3,CAISTLGTGSGNTIYF,TGTGCCATCAGTACCCTTGGGACAGGCTCTGGAAACACCATATATTTT
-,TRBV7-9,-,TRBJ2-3,CASSLRQGEGTDTQYF,TGTGCCAGCAGCTTACGCCAGGGGGAGGGCACAGATACGCAGTATTTT
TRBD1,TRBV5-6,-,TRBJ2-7,CASSLSGTGGFHEQYF,TGTGCCAGCAGCTTATCCGGGACAGGGGGTTTCCACGAGCAGTACTTC
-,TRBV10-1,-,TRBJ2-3,CASSSETGYDRLSTDTQYF,TGCGCCAGCAGCTCCGAGACGGGGTACGACAGGTTGAGCACAGATACGCAGTATTTT
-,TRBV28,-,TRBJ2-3,CASSLDGTTDTQYF,TGTGCCAGCAGTTTAGACGGCACCACAGATACGCAGTATTTT
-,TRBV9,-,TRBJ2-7,CASSVTGREQYF,TGTGCCAGCAGCGTCACAGGGCGCGAGCAGTACTTC
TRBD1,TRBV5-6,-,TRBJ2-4,CASRSGTGKNIQYF,TGTGCCAGCAGGTCCGGGACAGGCAAAAACATTCAGTACTTC
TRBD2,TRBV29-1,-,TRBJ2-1,CSVESQRGVNEQFF,TGCAGCGTTGAGTCCCAGCGGGGGGTGAATGAGCAGTTCTTC
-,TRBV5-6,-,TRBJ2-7,CASSLGDTHYEQYF,TGTGCCAGCAGCTTGGGGGACACGCACTACGAGCAGTACTTC
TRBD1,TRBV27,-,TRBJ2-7,CASSPSGGLLSYEQYF,TGTGCCAGCAGTCCCTCAGGGGGTCTTCTCTCCTACGAGCAGTACTTC
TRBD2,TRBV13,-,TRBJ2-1,CASSSGLAGGEYNEQFF,TGTGCCAGCAGCTCGGGACTAGCGGGAGGGGAGTACAATGAGCAGTTCTTC
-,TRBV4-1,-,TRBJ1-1,CASSQTMDGSGNTEAFF,TGCGCCAGCAGCCAAACAATGGACGGCTCGGGGAACACTGAAGCTTTCTTT
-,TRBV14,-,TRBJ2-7,CASSQRRAYEQYF,TGTGCCAGCAGCCAAAGGCGGGCGTACGAGCAGTACTTC
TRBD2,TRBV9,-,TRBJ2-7,CASSVERENPYEQYF,TGTGCCAGCAGCGTGGAGCGGGAGAACCCCTACGAGCAGTACTTC
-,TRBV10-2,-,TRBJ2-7,CASSDQVSYEQYF,TGCGCCAGCAGTGACCAGGTTAGCTACGAGCAGTACTTC
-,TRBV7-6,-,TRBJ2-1,CASSLSAPETFRYNEQFF,TGTGCCAGCAGCTTAAGCGCCCCAGAGACTTTTCGCTACAATGAGCAGTTCTTC
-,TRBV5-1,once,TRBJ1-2,CASSPTGEGGYGYTF,TGCGCCAGCAGCCCAACCGGGGAGGGTGGCTATGGCTACACCTTC
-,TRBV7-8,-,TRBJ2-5,CASSPPGRSQETQYF,TGTGCCAGCAGCCCTCCGGGACGCTCGCAAGAGACCCAGTACTTC
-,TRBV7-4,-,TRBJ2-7,CASSLQVDEQYF,TGTGCCAGCAGCTTACAGGTCGACGAGCAGTACTTC
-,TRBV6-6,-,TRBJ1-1,CAAGDAEAFF,TGTGCCGCGGGGGATGCTGAAGCTTTCTTT
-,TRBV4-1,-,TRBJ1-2,CASSDPRFYGYTF,TGCGCCAGCAGCGATCCGAGGTTCTATGGCTACACCTTC
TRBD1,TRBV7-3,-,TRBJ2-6,CASSDDRAGANVLTF,TGTGCCAGCAGCGACGACAGGGCTGGGGCCAACGTCCTGACTTTC
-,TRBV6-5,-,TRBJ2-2,CASRLAASTGELFF,TGTGCCAGCAGATTAGCGGCGTCTACCGGGGAGCTGTTTTTT
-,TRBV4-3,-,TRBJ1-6,CASSESVVSSYNSPLHF,TGCGCCAGCAGCGAGTCGGTCGTGAGCTCCTATAATTCACCCCTCCACTTT
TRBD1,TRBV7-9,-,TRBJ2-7,CASSLVVGQGLSYEQYF,TGTGCCAGCAGCTTAGTAGTGGGACAGGGCCTCTCCTACGAGCAGTACTTC
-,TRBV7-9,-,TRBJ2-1,CASSPPVGRGYNEQFF,TGTGCCAGCAGCCCCCCGGTGGGACGGGGATACAATGAGCAGTTCTTC
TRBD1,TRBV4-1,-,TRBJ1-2,CASSQPSGTGRLF,TGCGCCAGCAGCCAACCTTCCGGGACAGGGAGACTCTTC
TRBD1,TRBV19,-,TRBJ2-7,CASSPRTGPYEQYF,TGTGCCAGTAGTCCCCGGACAGGACCCTACGAGCAGTACTTC
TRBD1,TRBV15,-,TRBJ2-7,CATSGDRGHTYEQYF,TGTGCCACCAGCGGAGACAGGGGTCACACCTACGAGCAGTACTTC
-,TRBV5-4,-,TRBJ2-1,CASSLARNEQFF,TGTGCCAGCAGCTTAGCTCGGAATGAGCAGTTCTTC
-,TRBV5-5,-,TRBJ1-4,CASSSDSGGEKLFF,TGTGCCAGCAGCTCCGACAGCGGAGGGGAAAAACTGTTTTTT
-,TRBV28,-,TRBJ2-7,CASSQTGTSYEQYF,TGTGCCAGCAGCCAGACAGGTACCTCCTACGAGCAGTACTTC
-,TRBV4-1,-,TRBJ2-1,CASSLGSGADEQFF,TGCGCCAGCAGCCTCGGTTCGGGCGCCGATGAGCAGTTCTTC
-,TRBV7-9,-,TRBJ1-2,CASTSDRTNGYTF,TGTGCCAGCACCTCCGACAGGACAAATGGCTACACCTTC
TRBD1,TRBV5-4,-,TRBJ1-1,CASTLQGATEAFF,TGTGCCAGCACGCTACAGGGGGCCACTGAAGCTTTCTTT
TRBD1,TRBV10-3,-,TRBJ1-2,CAISFPVGTGAVEWNGYTF,TGTGCCATCAGCTTCCCGGTGGGGACAGGGGCGGTGGAGTGGAATGGCTACACCTTC
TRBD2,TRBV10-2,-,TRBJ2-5,CASRGLAGLETQYF,TGCGCCAGCAGGGGACTAGCGGGATTAGAGACCCAGTACTTC
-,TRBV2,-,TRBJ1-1,CASSEVGPNTEAFF,TGTGCCAGCAGTGAGGTGGGGCCGAACACTGAAGCTTTCTTT
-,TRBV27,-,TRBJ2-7,CASSLFWGSESEQYF,TGTGCCAGCAGTTTATTTTGGGGGAGTGAGAGCGAGCAGTACTTC
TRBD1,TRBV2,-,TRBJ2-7,CASSEQGASLYEQYF,TGTGCCAGCAGTGAACAGGGGGCGAGTCTCTACGAGCAGTACTTC
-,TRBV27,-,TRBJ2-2,CASSIRDTGELFF,TGTGCCAGCAGTATCAGGGACACCGGGGAGCTGTTTTTT
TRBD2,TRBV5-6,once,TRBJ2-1,CASSVATSDNEQFF,TGTGCCAGCAGCGTCGCGACTAGCGACAATGAGCAGTTCTTC
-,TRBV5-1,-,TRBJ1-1,CASSLVAGPNTEAFF,TGCGCCAGCAGCTTGGTGGCGGGACCGAACACTGAAGCTTTCTTT